The rows below give T cell receptor beta chains drawn from one sample of a study of blood T cell repertoires in COVID-19. The protocol was immunoSEQ multiplex PCR, while the TCRdb copy is restricted to in-frame clones and leaves out a portion. The sample carries more than 200,000 clones, around 84% recorded once. Specimen: peripheral blood. All receptors derive from a man aged 55-75 years with acute or convalescent COVID-19. The CDR3 runs from the conserved cysteine through the conserved F or W. The D gene is left open where the match is weak. Some rows have no size entry. The others give once, few or many, or a class for an expanded clone.

J: TRBJ1-1; size: -; V: TRBV9; D: -; CDR3: CASSVDAGLGTEAFF; DNA: TGTGCCAGCAGCGTAGATGCCGGGTTGGGCACTGAAGCTTTCTTT
J: TRBJ1-4; size: few; V: TRBV5-1; D: TRBD1; CDR3: CASSQGQSNEKLFF; DNA: TGCGCCAGCAGCCAGGGACAGAGTAATGAAAAACTGTTTTTT
J: TRBJ1-4; size: -; V: TRBV9; D: -; CDR3: CASSDAGARNEKLFF; DNA: TGTGCCAGCAGCGACGCGGGGGCGAGGAATGAAAAACTGTTTTTT
J: TRBJ1-2; size: -; V: TRBV9; D: -; CDR3: CASSVDLWERSGYTF; DNA: TGTGCCAGCAGCGTAGATTTGTGGGAGCGGTCGGGCTACACCTTC
J: TRBJ2-7; size: -; V: TRBV6-5; D: TRBD2; CDR3: CASSYSASGRYEQYF; DNA: TGTGCCAGCAGTTACTCGGCTAGCGGGAGGTACGAGCAGTACTTC
J: TRBJ1-3; size: few; V: TRBV19; D: -; CDR3: CASSLRVSSGNTIYF; DNA: TGTGCCAGTAGCCTCAGGGTTTCCTCTGGAAACACCATATATTTT
J: TRBJ2-5; size: -; V: TRBV10-3; D: -; CDR3: CASSRGEAWETQYF; DNA: TGTGCCAGCTCTAGAGGGGAGGCGTGGGAGACCCAGTACTTC
J: TRBJ2-1; size: -; V: TRBV19; D: TRBD2; CDR3: CASSTGQGLAMDEQFF; DNA: TGTGCCAGTAGTACAGGACAGGGACTAGCGATGGATGAGCAGTTCTTC
J: TRBJ2-5; size: -; V: TRBV15; D: -; CDR3: CATSGSEQLSQETQYF; DNA: TGTGCCACCAGCGGTAGCGAACAGCTCTCACAAGAGACCCAGTACTTC
J: TRBJ1-4; size: -; V: TRBV4-2; D: -; CDR3: CASSQDPNGATNEKLFF; DNA: TGTGCCAGCAGCCAAGATCCAAACGGTGCAACTAATGAAAAACTGTTTTTT
J: TRBJ1-1; size: -; V: TRBV9; D: -; CDR3: CASSVGLGPETEAFF; DNA: TGTGCCAGCAGCGTAGGTCTGGGCCCCGAAACTGAAGCTTTCTTT
J: TRBJ1-1; size: -; V: TRBV19; D: TRBD1; CDR3: CASNDRGTTEAFF; DNA: TGTGCCAGTAACGACAGGGGGACCACTGAAGCTTTCTTT
J: TRBJ2-5; size: few; V: TRBV6-2/TRBV6-3; D: TRBD2; CDR3: CASSHAALAGQETQYF; DNA: TGTGCCAGCAGTCACGCGGCCCTAGCGGGACAAGAGACCCAGTACTTC
J: TRBJ2-5; size: -; V: TRBV6-5; D: TRBD2; CDR3: CASSSGGSGETQYF; DNA: TGTGCCAGCAGTTCGGGAGGGTCGGGAGAGACCCAGTACTTC